This TCR beta chain is from a study of blood T cell repertoires in COVID-19. Across the whole study: Samples came from the United States, Italy and Spain, spanning acute and convalescent COVID-19. The cDNA or gDNA used as material had been derived from T cells, B-cell-depleted T cells, or PBMCs.

While infection was still active, Seattle patients were enrolled and then followed longitudinally. J was trimmed by 4 bases and V by 5 bases; bases with no gene match: 9. In germline, CDR1 is KGHSH, CDR2 LQKENI. This CDR3 is 15 amino acids long. Authors' analysis steps: Amplification of reference gene primers was used by the study to estimate nucleated cell counts. This table comes from immunoSEQ multiplex PCR, and its TCRdb copy is limited to in-frame clones, with some not included. V and J calls and clone size are those listed in that table; D and trimming were worked out from the DNA. The sample gives roughly 210,000 clones, around four fifths of which show up once; about 10% is in the top ten.

This chain uses TRBV18 with TRBJ1-1; 8 bases are a match to TRBD1. The TCR sequence derives from an elderly woman with COVID-19, enrolled during active disease. Sequenced: peripheral blood. The CDR3 DNA is TGTGCCAGCTCAACTACTCAGGGGGCGATCACTGAAGCTTTCTTT. Its translation: CASSTTQGAITEAFF.